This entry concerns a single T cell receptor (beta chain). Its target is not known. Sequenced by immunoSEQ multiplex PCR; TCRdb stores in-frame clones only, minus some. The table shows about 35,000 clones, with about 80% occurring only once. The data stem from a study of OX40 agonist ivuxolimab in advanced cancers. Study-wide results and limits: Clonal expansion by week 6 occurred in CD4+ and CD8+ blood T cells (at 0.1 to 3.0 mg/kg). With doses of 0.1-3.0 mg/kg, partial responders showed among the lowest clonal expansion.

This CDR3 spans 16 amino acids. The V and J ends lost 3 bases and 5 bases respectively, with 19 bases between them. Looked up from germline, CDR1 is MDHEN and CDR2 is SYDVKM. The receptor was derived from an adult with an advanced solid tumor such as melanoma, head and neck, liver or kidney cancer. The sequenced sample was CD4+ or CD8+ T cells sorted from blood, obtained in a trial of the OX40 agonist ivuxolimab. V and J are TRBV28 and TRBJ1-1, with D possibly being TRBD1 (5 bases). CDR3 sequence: CASSLGELSGRTEAFF. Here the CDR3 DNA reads TGTGCCAGCAGTTTGGGTGAACTTTCGGGGCGAACTGAAGCTTTCTTT.